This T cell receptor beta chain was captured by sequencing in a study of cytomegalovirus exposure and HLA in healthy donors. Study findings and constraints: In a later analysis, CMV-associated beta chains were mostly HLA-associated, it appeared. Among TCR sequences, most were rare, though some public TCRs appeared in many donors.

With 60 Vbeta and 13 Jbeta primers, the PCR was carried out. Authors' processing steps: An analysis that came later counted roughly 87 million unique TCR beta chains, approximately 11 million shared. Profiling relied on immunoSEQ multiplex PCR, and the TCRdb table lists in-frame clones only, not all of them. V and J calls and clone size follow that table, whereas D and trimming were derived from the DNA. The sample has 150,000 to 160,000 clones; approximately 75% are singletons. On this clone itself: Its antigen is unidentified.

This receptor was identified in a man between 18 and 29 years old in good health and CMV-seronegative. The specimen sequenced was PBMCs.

CDR3 coding DNA: TGCAGCGTCCCACTTACTCCATCGACAGCTAACAATGAGCAGTTCTTC. This gives the protein CSVPLTPSTANNEQFF. The gene calls are TRBV29-1 and TRBJ2-1, with D maybe TRBD1 (5 bases). CDR3 length: 16 residues. Deletions cut 6 bases from V and 5 bases from J, with 23 bases between. Germline-derived CDR1 and CDR2 are SQVTM and ANQGSEA.